This T cell receptor (beta chain) comes out of a study of cytomegalovirus exposure and HLA in healthy donors. CDR1 and CDR2 (germline): LNHNV, YYDKDF (reference sequence). V was clipped by 1 base and J by 6 bases, with 16 bases between them. The CDR3 sequence is 16 residues long. Samples came from healthy bone marrow donors. PCR amplification relied on 60 Vbeta primers (plus 13 Jbeta primers). The method was immunoSEQ multiplex PCR; TCRdb's version includes in-frame clones alone and lacks a portion of them. Of some 170,000 clones listed, about three quarters were seen once; the top ten hold about 3.8%.

V is TRBV15 and J is TRBJ1-5; tentative D call: TRBD1 (5 bases). Sequenced input: PBMCs. This sequence originates from a woman aged 60-75 years in good health and CMV-seropositive. The CDR3 sequence is CATSRGGVALTQPQHF. The CDR3 nucleotides read TGTGCCACCAGCAGAGGGGGGGTGGCATTAACTCAGCCCCAGCATTTT.